One sample yielded the 9 T cell receptor beta chains listed below, sequenced in a study of blood T cell repertoires in COVID-19. Data came from immunoSEQ multiplex PCR; TCRdb stores just in-frame clones and leaves some out. The data show over 250,000 clones, more than 80% seen once. Sequencing was done on a sample of PBMCs or T cells enriched from blood (not recorded which). The receptors here all came from a woman aged 18-30 years who had recovered from COVID-19.

The rearrangement links TRBV7-2 to TRBJ2-3; D is perhaps TRBD2 (5 bases). V shed 2 bases and J shed 6 bases, with 9 bases lying between them. Germline values: CDR1 SGHTA, CDR2 FQGNSA. This CDR3 is built from 13 residues. Here the CDR3 reads CASSLMPGDTQYF. CDR3 DNA sequence: TGTGCCAGCAGCTTAATGCCGGGGGATACGCAGTATTTT.

As concerns this clone: An end of the junction does not agree with germline; a read error may underlie this. The rearrangement uses TRBV25-1 and TRBJ1-2, with 8 bases matching TRBD1. Germline assignment: CDR1 MGHDK and CDR2 SYGVNS. This CDR3 contains 15 residues. The DNA of the CDR3 is TGTGCCAGCAGCCGGAATGATTTTACAGGGGGGGCAATCTCCTTC. Translation gives CASSRNDFTGGAISF.

This chain links TRBV11-1 with TRBJ1-1, with D possibly matching TRBD1 (5 bases). This CDR3 has 13 amino acids. V was trimmed by 1 base and J by 3 bases, leaving 6 bases between them. Germline CDR1 SGHAT, CDR2 FQDESV (reference sequence). The CDR3 spells CASSLGGDTEAFF. CDR3 DNA: TGTGCCAGCAGCTTAGGGGGGGACACTGAAGCTTTCTTT.

This clone was found once. The chain employs TRBV2 and TRBJ2-7; D may be TRBD2 (5 bases). Germline CDR1 is SNHLY and CDR2 is FYNNEI. The CDR3 contains 18 residues. V was clipped by 3 bases and J by 0 bases, with 21 bases between them. CDR3 in DNA: TGTGCCAGCAGTGACTCGGACTTCTTAGGCCGGAGCTCCTACGAGCAGTACTTC. Translation gives CASSDSDFLGRSSYEQYF.

This clone was counted a single time. The chain carries TRBV6-2 or TRBV6-3 and TRBJ2-2; 11 bases fit TRBD1. With V trimmed by 4 bases and J by 5 bases, 12 bases remained unmatched. The CDR3 sequence is 18 residues long. Germline V gives CDR1 MNHEY, CDR2 SVGEGT. Here the CDR3 reads CASSSVKWDRGTTGELFF. CDR3 DNA sequence: TGTGCCAGCAGTTCTGTGAAGTGGGACAGGGGGACTACCGGGGAGCTGTTTTTT.

The CDR3 bases are TGCGCCAGCAGCTTGGCTATGGAGACCCAGTACTTC. Its protein product is CASSLAMETQYF. V and J are TRBV5-1 and TRBJ2-5; no firm D call. Germline V lookup: CDR1 SGHRS, CDR2 YFSETQ. V was cut by 0 bases and J by 5 bases, with 5 bases left in between. This CDR3 is built from 12 residues. The complete variable domain, with remaining parts taken from reference TRBV5-1 and TRBJ2-5, reads KAGVTQTPRYLIKTRGQQVTLSCSPISGHRSVSWYQQTPGQGLQFLFEYFSETQRNKGNFPGRFSGRQFSNSRSEMNVSTLELGDSALYLCASSLAMETQYFGPGTRLLVL.

The genes are TRBV3-1 (or the pseudogene TRBV3-2) and TRBJ2-5; 8 positions agree with TRBD2. CDR3 length: 15 amino acids. Germline CDR1 LGHDT, CDR2 YNNKEL (reference sequence). V shed 3 bases, J shed 5 bases, and the junction held 8 bases outside the gene matches. The CDR3 spells CASSQERGRAETQYF. The DNA for the CDR3 is TGTGCCAGCAGCCAGGAGCGGGGGCGGGCGGAGACCCAGTACTTC.

This chain connects TRBV28 to TRBJ1-4; no definite D call. Looked up from germline, CDR1 is MDHEN and CDR2 is SYDVKM. This CDR3 contains 13 residues. V gave up 5 bases and J gave up 0 bases, with 4 bases separating them. CDR3 amino acids: CASSSATNEKLFF. As DNA, the CDR3 is TGTGCCAGCAGTAGCGCAACTAATGAAAAACTGTTTTTT.

V is TRBV6-4 and J is TRBJ1-5; D gene uncertain. Germline CDR1 is MRHNA and CDR2 is SNTAGT. This CDR3 comprises 16 residues. V lost 3 bases, J lost 6 bases, and 18 bases lay in between. For the CDR3, the DNA is TGTGCCAGCAGTGATTATCTCGTGAGGGATCGTCAGCCCCAGCATTTT. Amino acids: CASSDYLVRDRQPQHF.